This T cell receptor (beta chain) was captured by sequencing in a study of blood T cell repertoires in COVID-19. Across the study: Acute-phase and convalescent COVID-19 samples originated in the United States, Italy and Spain. From T cells, B-cell-depleted T cells, or PBMCs came the material, which was cDNA or gDNA.

Generated by immunoSEQ multiplex PCR, the TCRdb table keeps only in-frame clones and is missing some. Among roughly 100,000 clones, 65% to 90% were seen once, and the ten largest hold 30% to 45%. Trimming removed 3 bases from V and 12 bases from J, with 14 bases in between. Germline V lookup: CDR1 MDHEN, CDR2 SYDVKM. The CDR3 has 12 amino acids. V gene TRBV28 combines with J gene TRBJ1-1; D remains ambiguous. The receptor's source is a man aged 80 or over with acute or convalescent COVID-19. Sequencing was performed on peripheral blood. This CDR3 reads CASSFSQLRTFF. In DNA form, the CDR3 reads TGTGCCAGCAGTTTTTCACAACTGAGGACTTTCTTT.